This TCR beta chain was sequenced during a study of shared clonotypes between healthy human individuals. Overall study context: Two female and three male donors aged 18 to 49 were enrolled.

Study results and caveats: Non-shared clonotypes had lower generation probabilities than those shared by all four donors.

The naive CD8 fraction comprised CD45RO-negative cells positively selected for CCR7 and excluded terminally differentiated effector memory CD45RA+ cells. The CDR3 runs 16 residues. Germline lookup yields CDR1 SGHRS and CDR2 YFSETQ. The trim removed 1 base at V and 2 bases at J, leaving 4 bases unmatched. As concerns this clone: The antigen is not known.

Some clones are missing from TCRdb's copy, which holds only in-frame ones; the method was immunoSEQ multiplex PCR. The table lists 2 million or so clones, approximately 94% of them singletons. Sequenced: naive CD8+ T cells sorted from blood. This chain connects TRBV5-1 to TRBJ2-7; 12 nucleotides align to TRBD2. The source is a man between 18 and 35 years old in good health. In nucleotides, the CDR3 is TGCGCCAGCAGCTTGAGTCTAGCGGGGGGGACCTACGAGCAGTACTTC. Protein product: CASSLSLAGGTYEQYF.